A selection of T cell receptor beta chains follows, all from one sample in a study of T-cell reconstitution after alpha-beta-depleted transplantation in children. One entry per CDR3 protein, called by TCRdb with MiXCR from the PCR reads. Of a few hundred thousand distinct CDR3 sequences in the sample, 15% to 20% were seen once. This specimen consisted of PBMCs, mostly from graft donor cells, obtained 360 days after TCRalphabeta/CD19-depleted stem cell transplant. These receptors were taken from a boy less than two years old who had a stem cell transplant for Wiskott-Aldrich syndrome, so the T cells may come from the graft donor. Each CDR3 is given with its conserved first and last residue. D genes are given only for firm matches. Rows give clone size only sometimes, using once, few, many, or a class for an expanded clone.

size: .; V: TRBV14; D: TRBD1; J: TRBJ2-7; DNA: TGTGCCAGCAGCCAAGGGGACAGGGGGTTCGGCGAGCAGTACTTC; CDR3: CASSQGDRGFGEQYF
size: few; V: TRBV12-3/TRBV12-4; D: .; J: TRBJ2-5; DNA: TGTGCCAGCAGTTTAGCAGGGAGCCGGGAGACCCAGTACTTC; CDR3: CASSLAGSRETQYF
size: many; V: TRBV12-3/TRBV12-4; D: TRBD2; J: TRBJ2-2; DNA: TGTGCCAGCAGTCGACTAGCCACCGGGGAGCTGTTTTTT; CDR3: CASSRLATGELFF
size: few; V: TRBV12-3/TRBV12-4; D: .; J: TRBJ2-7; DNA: TGTGCCAGCAGTCCACAGGGACCCTACGAGCAGTACTTC; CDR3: CASSPQGPYEQYF
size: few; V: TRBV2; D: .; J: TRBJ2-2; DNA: TGTGCCAGTAAGGGGTCAGGGACGAACACCGGGGAGCTGTTTTTT; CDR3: CASKGSGTNTGELFF
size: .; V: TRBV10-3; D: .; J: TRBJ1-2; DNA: TGTGCCATCAGTGAGTGGGCTCGCGAGGGGCCTCCCTATGGCTACACCTTC; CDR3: CAISEWAREGPPYGYTF
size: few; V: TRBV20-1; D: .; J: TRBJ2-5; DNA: TGCAGTGCTACTAGCTCCCTTCAAGAGACCCAGTACTTC; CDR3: CSATSSLQETQYF
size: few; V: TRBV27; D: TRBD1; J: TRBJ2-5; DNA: TGTGCCAGCAGTCACTTACCGGACAGGGCAGAGACCCAGTACTTC; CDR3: CASSHLPDRAETQYF
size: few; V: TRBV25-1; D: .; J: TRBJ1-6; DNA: TGTGCCAGCAGTCGGGGGGGGAATTCACCCCTCCACTTT; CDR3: CASSRGGNSPLHF
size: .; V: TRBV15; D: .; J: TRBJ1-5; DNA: TGTGCCACCAGCAGAGTCTGGGACAGCAATCAGCCCCAGCATTTT; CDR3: CATSRVWDSNQPQHF
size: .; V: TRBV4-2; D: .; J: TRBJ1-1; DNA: TGTGCCAGCAGCCAAGGGATACATAACAGAGGGAATATGATGAACACTGAAGCTTTCTTT; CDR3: CASSQGIHNRGNMMNTEAFF
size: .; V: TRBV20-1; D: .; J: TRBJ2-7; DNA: TGCAGTGCCAGTGATTGGGGGCGGAATGAGCAGTACTTC; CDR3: CSASDWGRNEQYF
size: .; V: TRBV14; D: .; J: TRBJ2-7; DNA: TGTGCCAGCAGCCAATATGGGAGGAGCTCCTACGAGCAGTACTTC; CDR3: CASSQYGRSSYEQYF
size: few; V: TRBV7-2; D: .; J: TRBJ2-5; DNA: TGTGCCAGCAGTGAGGGGGTACAGAGCCAAGAGACCCAGTACTTC; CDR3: CASSEGVQSQETQYF
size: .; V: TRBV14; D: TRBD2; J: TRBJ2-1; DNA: TGTGCCAGCAGCCAAGTTGGCGGGGGGCTGAAGGATGAGCAGTTCTTC; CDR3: CASSQVGGGLKDEQFF
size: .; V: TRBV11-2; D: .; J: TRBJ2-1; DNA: TGTGCCAGCAGTCACCGTTGGGGGGAGCAGTTCTTC; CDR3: CASSHRWGEQFF
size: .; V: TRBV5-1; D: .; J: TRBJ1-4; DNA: TGCGCCAGCAGCTTGGGGGCATTAAATGAAAAACTGTTTTTT; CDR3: CASSLGALNEKLFF
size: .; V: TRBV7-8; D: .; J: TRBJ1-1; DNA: TGTGCCAGCAGCTTAGATTTCAGGAAAGCTTTCTTT; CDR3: CASSLDFRKAFF
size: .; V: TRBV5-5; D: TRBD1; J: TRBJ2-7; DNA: TGTGCCAGCAGACCACGACAGGGGGGATCCTACGAGCAGTACTTC; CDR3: CASRPRQGGSYEQYF
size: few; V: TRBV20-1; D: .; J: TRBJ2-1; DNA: TGCAGTGCAACGGTCACCTACAATGAGCAGTTCTTC; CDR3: CSATVTYNEQFF
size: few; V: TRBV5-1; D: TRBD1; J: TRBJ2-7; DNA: TGCGCCAGCAGCTGGGGACAGGGGAACGAGCAGTACTTC; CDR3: CASSWGQGNEQYF
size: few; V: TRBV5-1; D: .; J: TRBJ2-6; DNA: TGCGCCAGCATGACAGGAAAATTCTCTGGGGCCAACGTCCTGACTTTC; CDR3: CASMTGKFSGANVLTF
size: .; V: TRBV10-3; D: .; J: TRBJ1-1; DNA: TGTGCCATCAGTGAGAATTATGGACTACAAGGCACTGAAGCTTTCTTT; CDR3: CAISENYGLQGTEAFF
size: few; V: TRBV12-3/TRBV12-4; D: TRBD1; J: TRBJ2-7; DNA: TGTGCCAGCAGTTTACGGGACAGGGGAGGCCACGAGCAGTACTTC; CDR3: CASSLRDRGGHEQYF
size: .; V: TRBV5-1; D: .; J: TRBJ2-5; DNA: TGCGCCAGCAGCCTGTTGGGGGTCCAGGCGGTCCAAGAGACCCAGTACTTC; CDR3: CASSLLGVQAVQETQYF
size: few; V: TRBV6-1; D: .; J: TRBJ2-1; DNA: TGTGCCAGCAGTCCTCGTCGATTGGGGCAGATCTACAATGAGCAGTTCTTC; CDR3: CASSPRRLGQIYNEQFF
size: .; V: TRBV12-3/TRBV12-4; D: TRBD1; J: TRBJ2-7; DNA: TGTGCCACGGCGGGACAGGACTCCTACGAGCAGTACTTC; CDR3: CATAGQDSYEQYF
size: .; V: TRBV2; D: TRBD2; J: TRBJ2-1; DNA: TGTGCCAGCAGTGATTTAGCGGGATCAGTAAATGAGCAGTTCTTC; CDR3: CASSDLAGSVNEQFF
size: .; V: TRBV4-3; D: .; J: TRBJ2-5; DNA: TGCGCCAGCAGCCGGCACCTCCAAGAGACCCAGTACTTC; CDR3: CASSRHLQETQYF
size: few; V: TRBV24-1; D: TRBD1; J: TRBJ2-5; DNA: TGTGCCACCAGTGACTCCGGGACAGCTCAAGAGACCCAGTACTTC; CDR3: CATSDSGTAQETQYF
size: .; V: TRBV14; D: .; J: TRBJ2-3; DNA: TGTGCCAGCAGCCAAGCGTGGGGCCGCGGAGATACGCAGTATTTT; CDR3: CASSQAWGRGDTQYF
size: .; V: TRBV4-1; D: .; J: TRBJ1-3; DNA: TGCGCCAGCAGCCAAAACCCCCCGCGGAACTCTGGAAACACCATATATTTT; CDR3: CASSQNPPRNSGNTIYF
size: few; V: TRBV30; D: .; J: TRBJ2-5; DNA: TGTGCCTGGAGTGTAGGGGTCCAGGGACTTCAAGAGACCCAGTACTTC; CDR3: CAWSVGVQGLQETQYF
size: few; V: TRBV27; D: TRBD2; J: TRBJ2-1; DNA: TGTGCCAGCAGTCCTCGAGCGGGAGGGTCCAATGAGCAGTTCTTC; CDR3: CASSPRAGGSNEQFF
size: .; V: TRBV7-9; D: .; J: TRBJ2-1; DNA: TGTGCCAGCAGCTTAGGACAGGCGGGGTACAATGAGCAGTTCTTC; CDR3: CASSLGQAGYNEQFF
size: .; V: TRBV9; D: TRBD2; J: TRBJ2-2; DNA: TGTGCCAGCAGCCCCTATAGCGGGGGGCCCTACACCGGGGAGCTGTTTTTT; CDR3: CASSPYSGGPYTGELFF
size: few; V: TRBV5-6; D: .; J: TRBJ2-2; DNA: TGTGCCAGCAGCTTGGGGCTACAGGGCCCCGAGAGGACCGGGGAGCTGTTTTTT; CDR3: CASSLGLQGPERTGELFF
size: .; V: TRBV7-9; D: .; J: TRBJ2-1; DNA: TGTGCCAGCAGCCCGGGAGTTCCCAATGAGCAGTTCTTC; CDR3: CASSPGVPNEQFF
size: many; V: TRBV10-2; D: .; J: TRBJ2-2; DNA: TGCGCCAGCAGTAAGGGCGCCGGGGAGCTGTTTTTT; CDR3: CASSKGAGELFF
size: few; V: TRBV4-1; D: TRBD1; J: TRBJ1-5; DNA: TGCGCCAGCAGCCTACAGGGGGCACCAAGATATAGCAATCAGCCCCAGCATTTT; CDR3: CASSLQGAPRYSNQPQHF
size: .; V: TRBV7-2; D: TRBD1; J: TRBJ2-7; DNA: TGTGCCAGCAGCTTATCGGCCAGGGGGATTTACGAGCAGTACTTC; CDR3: CASSLSARGIYEQYF
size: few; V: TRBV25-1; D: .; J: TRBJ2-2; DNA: TGTGCCAGCAGTGCTTACACCGGGGAGCTGTTTTTT; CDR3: CASSAYTGELFF